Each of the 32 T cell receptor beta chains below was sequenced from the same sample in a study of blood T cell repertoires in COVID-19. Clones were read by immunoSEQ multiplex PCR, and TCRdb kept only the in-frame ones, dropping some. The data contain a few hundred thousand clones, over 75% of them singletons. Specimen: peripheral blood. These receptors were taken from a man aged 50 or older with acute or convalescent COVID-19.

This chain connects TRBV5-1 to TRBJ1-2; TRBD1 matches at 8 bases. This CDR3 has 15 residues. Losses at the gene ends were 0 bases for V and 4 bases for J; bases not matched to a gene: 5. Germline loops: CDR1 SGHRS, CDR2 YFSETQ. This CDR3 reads CASSLAGTGAYGYTF. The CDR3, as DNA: TGCGCCAGCAGCTTGGCAGGGACAGGAGCCTATGGCTACACCTTC.

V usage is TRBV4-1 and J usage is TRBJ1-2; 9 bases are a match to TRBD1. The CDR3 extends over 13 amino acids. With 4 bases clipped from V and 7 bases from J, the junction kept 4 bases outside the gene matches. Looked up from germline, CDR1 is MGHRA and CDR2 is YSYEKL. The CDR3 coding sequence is TGCGCCAGCAGCCCAGGACAGGGGATTGGCTACACCTTC. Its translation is CASSPGQGIGYTF.

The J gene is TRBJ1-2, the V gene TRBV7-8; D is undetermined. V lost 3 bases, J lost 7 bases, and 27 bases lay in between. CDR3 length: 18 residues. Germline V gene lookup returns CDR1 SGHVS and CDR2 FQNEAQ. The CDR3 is CASSFRDRSVAAGSGYTF. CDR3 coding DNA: TGTGCCAGCAGCTTTCGAGACCGGTCCGTGGCAGCGGGAAGTGGCTACACCTTC.

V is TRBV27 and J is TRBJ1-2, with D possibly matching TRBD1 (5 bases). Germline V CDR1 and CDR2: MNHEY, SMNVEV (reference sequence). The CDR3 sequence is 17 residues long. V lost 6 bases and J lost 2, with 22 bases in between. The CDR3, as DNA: TGTGCCAGCAGCAGGGCCTACCGCGGACGGATCAACTATGGCTACACCTTC. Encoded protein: CASSRAYRGRINYGYTF.

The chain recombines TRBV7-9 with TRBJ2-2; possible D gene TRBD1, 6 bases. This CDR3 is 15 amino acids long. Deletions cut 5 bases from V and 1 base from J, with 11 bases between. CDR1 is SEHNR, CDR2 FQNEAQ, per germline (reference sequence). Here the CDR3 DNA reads TGTGCCAGCAGCCAAACAGGGAGGAACACCGGGGAGCTGTTTTTT. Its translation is CASSQTGRNTGELFF.

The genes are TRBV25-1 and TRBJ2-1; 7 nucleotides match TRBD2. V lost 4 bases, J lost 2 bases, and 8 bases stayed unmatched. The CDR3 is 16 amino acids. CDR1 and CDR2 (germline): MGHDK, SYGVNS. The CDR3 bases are TGTGCCAGCAGTGGAGGGGACTACCTAACCTACAATGAGCAGTTCTTC. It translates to CASSGGDYLTYNEQFF.

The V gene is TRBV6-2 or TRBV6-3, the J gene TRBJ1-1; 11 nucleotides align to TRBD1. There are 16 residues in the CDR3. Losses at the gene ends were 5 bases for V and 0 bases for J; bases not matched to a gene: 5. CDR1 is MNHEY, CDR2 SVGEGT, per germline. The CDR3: CASSTWTGGMNTEAFF. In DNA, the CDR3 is TGTGCCAGCAGTACTTGGACAGGGGGCATGAACACTGAAGCTTTCTTT.

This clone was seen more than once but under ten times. This CDR3 is CASNPQGHQPQHF. In DNA form, the CDR3 reads TGTGCCAGCAATCCACAGGGGCATCAGCCCCAGCATTTT. This chain links TRBV12-3 or TRBV12-4 with TRBJ1-5, with 7 bases lining up with TRBD1. The trim removed 7 bases at V and 5 bases at J, leaving 5 bases unmatched. This CDR3 is 13 amino acids long.

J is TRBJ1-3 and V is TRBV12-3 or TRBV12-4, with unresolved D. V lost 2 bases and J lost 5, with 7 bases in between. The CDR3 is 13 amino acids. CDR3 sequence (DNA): TGTGCCAGCAGTTTAAATTCTAGAAACACCATATATTTT. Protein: CASSLNSRNTIYF.

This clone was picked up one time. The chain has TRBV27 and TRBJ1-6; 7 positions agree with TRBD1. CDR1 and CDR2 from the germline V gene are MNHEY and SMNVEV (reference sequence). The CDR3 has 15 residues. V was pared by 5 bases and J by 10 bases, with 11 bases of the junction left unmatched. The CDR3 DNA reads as TGTGCCAGCAGTCTCAGACAGGGAGGATTCTCACCCCTCCACTTT. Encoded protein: CASSLRQGGFSPLHF.

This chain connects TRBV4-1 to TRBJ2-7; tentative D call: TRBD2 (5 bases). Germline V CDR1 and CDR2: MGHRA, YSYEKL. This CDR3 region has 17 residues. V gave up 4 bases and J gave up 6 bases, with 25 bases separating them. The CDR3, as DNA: TGCGCCAGCAGCCTCTCCTTAACCCGAGGGCCCTCGGGCGAGCAGTACTTC. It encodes CASSLSLTRGPSGEQYF.

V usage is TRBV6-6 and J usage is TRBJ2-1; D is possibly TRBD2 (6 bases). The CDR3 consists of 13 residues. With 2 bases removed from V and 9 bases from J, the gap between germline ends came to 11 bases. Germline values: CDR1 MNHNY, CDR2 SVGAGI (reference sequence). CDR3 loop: CASSYAGLSEQFF. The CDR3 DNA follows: TGTGCCAGCAGTTACGCCGGACTAAGTGAGCAGTTCTTC.

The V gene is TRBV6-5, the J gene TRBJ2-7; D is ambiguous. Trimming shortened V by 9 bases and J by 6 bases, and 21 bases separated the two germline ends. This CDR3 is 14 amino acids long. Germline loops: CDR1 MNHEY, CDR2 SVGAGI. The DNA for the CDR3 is TGTGCCAGTTACAGCAAAAATTCTCCGCGCGAGCAGTACTTC. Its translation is CASYSKNSPREQYF.

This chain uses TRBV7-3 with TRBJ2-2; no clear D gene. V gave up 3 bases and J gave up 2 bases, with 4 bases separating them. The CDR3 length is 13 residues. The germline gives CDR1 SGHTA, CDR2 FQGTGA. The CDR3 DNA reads TGTGCCAGCAGCTTGAGCAACACCGGGGAGCTGTTTTTT. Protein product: CASSLSNTGELFF.

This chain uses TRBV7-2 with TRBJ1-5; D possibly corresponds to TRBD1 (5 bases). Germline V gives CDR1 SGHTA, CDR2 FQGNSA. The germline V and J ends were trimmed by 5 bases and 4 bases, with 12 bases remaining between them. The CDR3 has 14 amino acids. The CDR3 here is CASSLMGGNQPQHF. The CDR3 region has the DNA TGTGCCAGCAGCCTAATGGGGGGTAATCAGCCCCAGCATTTT.

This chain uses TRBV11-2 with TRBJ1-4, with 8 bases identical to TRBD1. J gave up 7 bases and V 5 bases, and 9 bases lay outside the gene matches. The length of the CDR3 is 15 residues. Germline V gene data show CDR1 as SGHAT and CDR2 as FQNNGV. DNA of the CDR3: TGTGCCAGCAGCCCACAGGGGGGGGAAAGTGAAAAACTGTTTTTT. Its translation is CASSPQGGESEKLFF.

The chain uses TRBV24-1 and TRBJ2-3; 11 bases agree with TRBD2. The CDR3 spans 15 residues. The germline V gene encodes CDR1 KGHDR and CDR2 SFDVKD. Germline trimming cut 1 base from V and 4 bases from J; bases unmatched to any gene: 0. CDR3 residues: CATSDFSGGADTQYF. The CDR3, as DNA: TGTGCCACCAGTGATTTTAGCGGGGGGGCAGATACGCAGTATTTT.

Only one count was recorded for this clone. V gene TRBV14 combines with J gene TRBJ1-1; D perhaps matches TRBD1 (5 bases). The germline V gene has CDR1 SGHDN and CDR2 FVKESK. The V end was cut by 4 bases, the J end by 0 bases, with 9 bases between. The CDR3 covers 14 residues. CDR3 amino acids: CASSLGLLNTEAFF. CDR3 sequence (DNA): TGTGCCAGCAGCCTGGGACTCCTGAACACTGAAGCTTTCTTT.

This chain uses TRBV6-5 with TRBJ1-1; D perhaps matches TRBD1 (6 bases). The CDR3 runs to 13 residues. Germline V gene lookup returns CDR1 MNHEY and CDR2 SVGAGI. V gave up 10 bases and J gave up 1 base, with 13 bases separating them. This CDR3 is CATQGPWNTEAFF. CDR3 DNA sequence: TGTGCCACCCAGGGGCCATGGAACACTGAAGCTTTCTTT.

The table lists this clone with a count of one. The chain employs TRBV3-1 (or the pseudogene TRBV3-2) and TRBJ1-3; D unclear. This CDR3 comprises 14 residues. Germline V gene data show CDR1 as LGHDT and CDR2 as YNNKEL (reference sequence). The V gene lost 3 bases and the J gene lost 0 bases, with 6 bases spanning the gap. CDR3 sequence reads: CASSQSLSGNTIYF. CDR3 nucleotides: TGTGCCAGCAGCCAGAGCCTCTCTGGAAACACCATATATTTT.

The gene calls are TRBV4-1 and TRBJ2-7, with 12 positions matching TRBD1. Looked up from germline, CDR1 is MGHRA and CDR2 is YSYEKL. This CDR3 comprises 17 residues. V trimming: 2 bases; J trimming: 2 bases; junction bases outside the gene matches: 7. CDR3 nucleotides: TGCGCCAGCAGCCAAACCCCCGGGACAGGGGGCCCCTACGAGCAGTACTTC. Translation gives CASSQTPGTGGPYEQYF.

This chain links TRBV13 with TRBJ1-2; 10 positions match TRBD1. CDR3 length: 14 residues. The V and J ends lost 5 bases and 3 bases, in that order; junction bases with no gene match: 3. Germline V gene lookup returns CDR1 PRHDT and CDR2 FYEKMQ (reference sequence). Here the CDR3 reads CASSHGTGDYGYTF. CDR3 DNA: TGTGCCAGCAGCCACGGGACAGGGGACTATGGCTACACCTTC.

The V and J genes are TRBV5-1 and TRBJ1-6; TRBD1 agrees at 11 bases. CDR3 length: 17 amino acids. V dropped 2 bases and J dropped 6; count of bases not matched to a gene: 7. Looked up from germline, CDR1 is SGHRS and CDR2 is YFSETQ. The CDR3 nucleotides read TGCGCCAGCAGCTTTGGAGGGACAGGGGGTTCTAATTCACCCCTCCACTTT. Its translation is CASSFGGTGGSNSPLHF.

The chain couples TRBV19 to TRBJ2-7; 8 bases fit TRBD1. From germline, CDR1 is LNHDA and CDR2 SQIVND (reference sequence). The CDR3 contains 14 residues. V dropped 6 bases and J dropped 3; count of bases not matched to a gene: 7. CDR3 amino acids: CASSRGQGFYEQYF. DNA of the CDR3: TGTGCCAGTAGCCGCGGACAGGGATTCTACGAGCAGTACTTC.

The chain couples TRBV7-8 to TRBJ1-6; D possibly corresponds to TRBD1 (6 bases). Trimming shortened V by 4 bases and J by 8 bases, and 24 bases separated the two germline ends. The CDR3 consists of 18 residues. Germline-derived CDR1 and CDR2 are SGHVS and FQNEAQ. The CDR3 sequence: CASSSYRVKSSEYSPLHF. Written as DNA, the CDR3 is TGTGCCAGCAGCTCCTACAGGGTGAAAAGTTCGGAGTATTCACCCCTCCACTTT.

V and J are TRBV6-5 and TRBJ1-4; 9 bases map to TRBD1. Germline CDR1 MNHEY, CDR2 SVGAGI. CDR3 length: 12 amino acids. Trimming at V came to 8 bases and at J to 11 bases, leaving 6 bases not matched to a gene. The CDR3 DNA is TGTGCCAGCGGGGGGACAGGGCCTAAACTGTTTTTT. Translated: CASGGTGPKLFF.

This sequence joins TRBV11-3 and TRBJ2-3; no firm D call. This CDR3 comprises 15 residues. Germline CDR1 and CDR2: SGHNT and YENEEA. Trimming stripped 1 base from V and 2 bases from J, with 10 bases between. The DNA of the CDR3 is TGTGCCAGCAGCTTAGGAATGGGCGTCACAGATACGCAGTATTTT. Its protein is CASSLGMGVTDTQYF.

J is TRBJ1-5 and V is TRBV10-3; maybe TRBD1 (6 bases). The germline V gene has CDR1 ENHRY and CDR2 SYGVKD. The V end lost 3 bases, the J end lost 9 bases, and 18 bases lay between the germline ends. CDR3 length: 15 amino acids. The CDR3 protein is CAISEGATGRGPQHF. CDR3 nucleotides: TGTGCCATCAGTGAAGGGGCGACAGGCCGGGGGCCCCAGCATTTT.

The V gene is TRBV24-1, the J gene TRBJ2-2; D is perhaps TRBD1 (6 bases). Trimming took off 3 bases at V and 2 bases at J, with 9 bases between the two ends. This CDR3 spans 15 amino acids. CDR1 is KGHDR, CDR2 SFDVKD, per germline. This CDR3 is CATSDGDTNTGELFF. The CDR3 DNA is TGTGCCACCAGTGATGGGGACACCAACACCGGGGAGCTGTTTTTT.

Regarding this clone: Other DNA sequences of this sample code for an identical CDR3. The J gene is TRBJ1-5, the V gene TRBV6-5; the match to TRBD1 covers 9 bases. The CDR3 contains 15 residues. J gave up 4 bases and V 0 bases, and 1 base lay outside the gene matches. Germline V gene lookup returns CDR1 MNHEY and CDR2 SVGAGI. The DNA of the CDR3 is TGTGCCAGCAGTTACTCGGGACAGGGTAATCAGCCCCAGCATTTT. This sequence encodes CASSYSGQGNQPQHF.

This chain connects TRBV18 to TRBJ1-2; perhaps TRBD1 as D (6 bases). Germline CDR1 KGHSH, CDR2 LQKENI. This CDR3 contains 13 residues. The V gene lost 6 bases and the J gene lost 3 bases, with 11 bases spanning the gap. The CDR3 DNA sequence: TGTGCCAGCTCGCTGGACAGATACTATGGCTACACCTTC. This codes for CASSLDRYYGYTF. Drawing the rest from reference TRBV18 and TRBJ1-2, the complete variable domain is NAGVMQNPRHLVRRRGQEARLRCSPMKGHSHVYWYRQLPEEGLKFMVYLQKENIIDESGMPKERFSAEFPKEGPSILRIQQVVRGDSAAYFCASSLDRYYGYTFGSGTRLTVV.

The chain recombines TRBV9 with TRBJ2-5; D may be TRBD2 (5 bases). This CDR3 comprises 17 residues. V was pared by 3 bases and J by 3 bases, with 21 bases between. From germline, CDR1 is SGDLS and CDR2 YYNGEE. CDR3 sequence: CASSANPRVEVEETQYF. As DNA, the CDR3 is TGTGCCAGCAGCGCGAACCCCCGGGTGGAGGTTGAAGAGACCCAGTACTTC.